This is a list of T cell receptor beta chains from one sample in a study of OX40 agonist ivuxolimab in advanced cancers. Here immunoSEQ multiplex PCR was the method, and the copy in TCRdb shows in-frame clones only, minus some. The table has approximately 60,000 clones, around 90% seen once; the top ten hold about 0.66%. Specimen: CD4+ or CD8+ T cells sorted from blood, collected in a trial of the OX40 agonist ivuxolimab. All receptors derive from an adult with an advanced solid tumor such as melanoma, head and neck, liver or kidney cancer. Each CDR3 is given with its conserved first and last residue. The D gene is left open where the match is weak. Clone size is given for some rows only: seen once, a few or many times, or a class if the clone is expanded.

d_gene,v_gene,abundance,len,j_gene,CDR3nt,CDR3aa
TRBD1,TRBV9,NA,15,TRBJ2-2,TGTGCCAGCAGCCGGGACAGGGGAGGGGCCGGGGAGCTGTTTTTT,CASSRDRGGAGELFF
NA,TRBV7-2,once,18,TRBJ1-1,TGTGCCAGCAGCTTAGTTGTCCTCTTAAAAGGGACCAACACTGAAGCTTTCTTT,CASSLVVLLKGTNTEAFF
NA,TRBV30,NA,13,TRBJ1-4,TGTGCCTGGAGTAGGCCCTTTAATGAAAAACTGTTTTTT,CAWSRPFNEKLFF
TRBD1,TRBV5-1,NA,16,TRBJ2-5,TGCGCCAGCAGCTCTCGGTGGGACAGGGTTCAAGAGACCCAGTACTTC,CASSSRWDRVQETQYF
TRBD2,TRBV15,NA,18,TRBJ2-1,TGTGCCACCAGCAGAGGTATAGGTGGGACTAGCTTCTACAATGAGCAGTTCTTC,CATSRGIGGTSFYNEQFF
NA,TRBV30,NA,16,TRBJ1-1,TGTGCCTGGAGTGTACGGATTCCCGGCAGGGCCGCTGAGGCTTTCTTT,CAWSVRIPGRAAEAFF
NA,TRBV7-9,NA,13,TRBJ1-1,TGTGCCAGCAGCGCACAGGTTGACACTGAAGCTTTCTTT,CASSAQVDTEAFF
NA,TRBV13,NA,15,TRBJ1-3,TGTGCCAGCAGCTTAAATGCCCAGGGCCCCAACACCATATATTTT,CASSLNAQGPNTIYF
TRBD1,TRBV5-4,NA,13,TRBJ1-2,TGTGCCAGCAGTCGTGACAGGGGCGAAGGCTACACCTTC,CASSRDRGEGYTF
TRBD1,TRBV6-6,NA,14,TRBJ1-4,TGTGCCAGCAGCCCGCCAGGGGGCGGTGAAAAACTGTTTTTT,CASSPPGGGEKLFF
NA,TRBV12-5,once,12,TRBJ2-1,TGTGCTAGTGGTTTGTTCCGCGATGAGCAGTTCTTC,CASGLFRDEQFF
NA,TRBV5-1,NA,16,TRBJ2-1,TGCGCCAGCAGCCCAAGGGGGACTTCCTCCTACAATGAGCAGTTCTTC,CASSPRGTSSYNEQFF
NA,TRBV11-3,NA,15,TRBJ1-3,TGTGCCAGCAGCATTACAGGAGCTGGAGGAAACACCATATATTTT,CASSITGAGGNTIYF
TRBD1,TRBV20-1,NA,11,TRBJ1-6,TGCAGTGCAGTAGAGTGGACAGGAACTCACTTT,CSAVEWTGTHF
NA,TRBV11-2,NA,13,TRBJ1-2,TGTGCCAGCAGCTTAGATCGGGGCTATGGCTACACCTTC,CASSLDRGYGYTF
TRBD2,TRBV6-6,NA,15,TRBJ2-3,TGTGCCAGCAGCCCAGCGGGGGCCAGCACAGATACGCAGTATTTT,CASSPAGASTDTQYF
TRBD2,TRBV5-4,NA,15,TRBJ2-3,TGTGCCAGCAGCTTGTCGGGACTATACACAGATACGCAGTATTTT,CASSLSGLYTDTQYF